This T cell receptor (beta chain) was profiled in a study of T cells after yellow fever vaccination. The study, taken as a whole, reports: Abundant bulk-population clonotypes could contaminate the FACS-sorted repertoires. Reappearance after the booster was observed for most primary-vaccination clones (around 95% CD4, more than 70% CD8).

This clonotype has just a few counts. The antigen is not known. CDR1 SGHTA and CDR2 FQGNSA come from the germline V gene. Trimming took 3 bases from V and 2 from J, leaving 9 bases between them. The CDR3 contains 14 residues. TCRdb reprocessed the 5' RACE reads with MiXCR, giving one entry per CDR3 protein. In the table there are fewer than 350,000 distinct CDR3 sequences, roughly 8.7% of which are singletons. This receptor was obtained from a man younger than 30 who received the YFV17D yellow fever vaccine. This sample comprised PBMCs, obtained on the day of the first yellow fever vaccination. The chain carries TRBV7-2 and TRBJ2-3, with D unresolved. CDR3 bases: TGTGCCAGCAGCTTTCTACAAAACACAGATACGCAGTATTTT. It specifies CASSFLQNTDTQYF. The whole variable domain, remainder taken from reference TRBV7-2 and TRBJ2-3, is GAGVSQSPSNKVTEKGKDVELRCDPISGHTALYWYRQSLGQGLEFLIYFQGNSAPDKSGLPSDRFSAERTGGSVSTLTIQRTQQEDSAVYLCASSFLQNTDTQYFGPGTRLTVL.